This TCR beta chain was recovered during a study of blood T cell repertoires in COVID-19. Study-wide background: The cDNA or gDNA used as material had been derived from T cells, B-cell-depleted T cells, or PBMCs.

Repertoires were generated with immunoSEQ multiplex PCR, while TCRdb's copy carries only in-frame clones and drops some. The sample records around 360,000 clones, roughly 87% being singletons. This CDR3 region has 15 residues. The ends were cut back, 1 base at V and 1 base at J, with 10 bases in the middle. Germline V gene lookup returns CDR1 SGHVS and CDR2 FQNEAQ. This clone was picked up a small number of times. The sequence was obtained from a woman younger than 45 who had recovered from COVID-19. The gene calls are TRBV7-8 and TRBJ1-1; D uncertain. Sequencing was performed on PBMCs or T cells enriched from blood (not recorded which). The CDR3 DNA follows: TGTGCCAGCAGCTTAGGGGTACAGACGAACACTGAAGCTTTCTTT. Translating gives CASSLGVQTNTEAFF.